This TCR beta chain came from a study of T cell responses to AZD1222 COVID-19 vaccine. Overall study: It was second doses at about 4 or about 12 weeks that were pooled.

Remarks on this clone: Antigen specificity is unknown.

Study outcomes and limitations: There were vaccine-associated CD4 TCRs across spike, dominant at 160-218 and 743-854. Spike-specific TCR breadth and depth rose after two AZD1222 doses. Seropositive at baseline were only a handful of AZD1222 recipients.

Profiled with immunoSEQ multiplex PCR; TCRdb holds only in-frame clones, not every one. The sample has approximately 140,000 clones; around 91% are singletons. This CDR3 contains 14 residues. V gave up 10 bases and J gave up 4 bases, with 17 bases separating them. Germline CDR1 and CDR2: SNHLY and FYNNEI. The source of this sequence is an adult in good health. This sequence joins TRBV2 and TRBJ2-1, with D perhaps matching TRBD1 (5 bases). Sequences were derived from peripheral blood, sampled on day 0 of AZD1222 vaccination. The CDR3: CAILILDNYNEQFF. Written as DNA, the CDR3 is TGTGCCATCCTAATTCTGGACAATTACAATGAGCAGTTCTTC.